This T cell receptor beta chain was sequenced for a study of siplizumab effects on memory and regulatory T cells. Findings of the study overall: Researchers did not confirm the suppressive function of proliferating Tregs from siplizumab cultures.

Note on this clone: What it recognizes is unknown.

Assay used: immunoSEQ multiplex PCR; TCRdb lists only in-frame clones, some missing. The table lists about 100,000 clones, 75% to 95% of them singletons. CDR1 and CDR2 (germline): SQVTM, ANQGSEA. The CDR3 is 17 residues long. With 2 bases removed from V and 4 bases from J, the gap between germline ends came to 24 bases. Sequencing was done on a sample of CD4+ T cells sorted from blood. This rearrangement joins TRBV29-1 to TRBJ2-7, with D perhaps TRBD1 (6 bases). The sequence derives from a human donor in good health. The CDR3 coding sequence is TGCAGCGTTGAAACAATACCTCGGACAGAAAACTTTTACGAGCAGTACTTC. It encodes CSVETIPRTENFYEQYF.